A selection of T cell receptor beta chains follows, all from one sample in a study of early T cells in non-severe SARS-CoV-2 infection. TCRdb called the 5' RACE reads again in MiXCR, with one record for every CDR3 protein. Of tens of thousands of distinct CDR3 sequences listed, 5.8% are singletons. Sequencing input: whole blood. Receptor source: an adult who was a healthcare worker with PCR-confirmed SARS-CoV-2 infection or an uninfected control (not recorded which). CDR3s leave out the opening cysteine and the closing phenylalanine or tryptophan. The order of the fields is V gene, J gene, CDR3 protein.

TRBV7-6	TRBJ2-2	ASSQDRLAGATGELF
TRBV3-1	TRBJ2-5	ASSGAGQETQY
TRBV7-2	TRBJ1-4	ASSLYGRNEKLF
TRBV20-1	TRBJ1-1	SAEGVKEVAF
TRBV7-9	TRBJ1-5	ASSLVGEAGNQPQH
TRBV9	TRBJ1-1	ASSTHAQGQTEAF
TRBV3-1	TRBJ2-3	ASSQGAGVIDTQY
TRBV11-2	TRBJ1-2	ASSHGTKANYGYT
TRBV6-6	TRBJ2-7	ASRTAEGAYEQY
TRBV19	TRBJ2-1	ASSPTGLESNEQF
TRBV30	TRBJ2-3	AWSKGSTDTQY
TRBV19	TRBJ1-5	ASSNNQPQH
TRBV5-1	TRBJ2-3	ASSTPINSNTDTQY